Listed here are 5 T cell receptor beta chains from one sample, sequenced in a study of Ad26.COV2.S vaccination and SARS-CoV-2 variants. Libraries were prepared by immunoSEQ multiplex PCR; TCRdb keeps only in-frame clonotypes and omits some of them. Among hundreds of thousands of clones, roughly 85% were seen once, and the ten largest hold 7% to 9.5%. The treatment denotes: around 19 received Ad26.COV2.S at low or high dose, single or two shots; 5 received placebo; per-sample allocation not given. Samples were taken on day 63 after the first vaccine or placebo injection. This specimen consisted of peripheral blood, obtained in a trial of Ad26.COV2.S vaccine versus placebo. These receptor sequences come from a person between 18 and 65 years old who received the Ad26.COV2.S COVID-19 vaccine or a placebo.

This clone was seen a handful of times. The chain has TRBV12-3 or TRBV12-4 and TRBJ2-5; D unclear. This CDR3 has 12 residues. The V end lost 6 bases, the J end lost 7 bases, and 12 bases lay between the germline ends. The DNA of the CDR3 is TGTGCCAGCAGCTTTCAGGTGGGGACCCAGTACTTC. This gives the protein CASSFQVGTQYF.

A remark on this clone: Other DNA sequences within the sample encode an identical CDR3. The V and J genes are TRBV7-3 and TRBJ2-1; D remains unclear. The CDR3 spans 13 residues. Germline V gives CDR1 SGHTA, CDR2 FQGTGA. V lost 5 bases and J 0 bases, leaving 5 bases between the germline ends. DNA for the CDR3: TGTGCCAGCAGCGGAAGCTCCTACAATGAGCAGTTCTTC. The encoded protein is CASSGSSYNEQFF.

V usage is TRBV5-5 and J usage is TRBJ1-2; D is uncertain. CDR1 SGHKS and CDR2 YYEKEE come from the germline V gene (reference sequence). V dropped 0 bases and J dropped 5 bases, with 2 bases sitting between them. The CDR3 is made up of 11 amino acids. CDR3 nucleotide sequence: TGTGCCAGCAGCTTGGAATATGGCTACACCTTC. Residues: CASSLEYGYTF.

In this sample, this clone turned up once. The chain recombines TRBV12-3 or TRBV12-4 with TRBJ2-3; D is ambiguous. CDR3 size: 13 residues. V was cut by 1 base and J by 9 bases, with 11 bases left in between. The CDR3 nucleotides read TGTGCCAGCAGTTTAGGACAAACGAGCACGCAGTATTTT. It encodes CASSLGQTSTQYF.

The chain combines TRBV11-2 with TRBJ2-1; TRBD2 might be the D (5 bases). CDR3 size: 18 residues. The germline V and J ends were trimmed by 5 bases and 0 bases, with 20 bases remaining between them. The germline gives CDR1 SGHAT, CDR2 FQNNGV. CDR3 DNA: TGTGCCAGCAGCACAAAAAGGGCTAGCCAGAGCTCCTACAATGAGCAGTTCTTC. This sequence encodes CASSTKRASQSSYNEQFF.